Ten or more counts support the clone carrying this T cell receptor beta chain. Its cognate antigen is unknown. This sample stems from a study of early T cells in non-severe SARS-CoV-2 infection. Study details: Chains stayed unpaired after sequencing of bulk RNA from unsorted whole blood.

Molecules of cDNA were individually given unique molecular identifiers that were attached to them. TCRdb re-derived calls from the 5' RACE reads in MiXCR, one entry per CDR3 protein. The sample yields about 27,000 distinct CDR3 sequences, approximately 2.9% seen once. The J segment lost 8 bases and the V segment lost 6 bases, leaving 8 bases of the junction unmatched. This CDR3 has 15 residues. Germline loops: CDR1 SNHLY, CDR2 FYNNEI. Broader study findings: In VDJdb matching, anti-spike CD8 responses were favored while private and CD4 specificities went missing.

This rearrangement joins TRBV2 to TRBJ2-1, with 12 bases fitting TRBD2. Sample: whole blood. This receptor was obtained from an adult who was a healthcare worker with PCR-confirmed SARS-CoV-2 infection or an uninfected control (not recorded which). The CDR3 bases are TGTGCCAGCAGAATGCTAGCGGGGGGGTTGGATGAGCAGTTCTTC. The encoded protein is CASRMLAGGLDEQFF.